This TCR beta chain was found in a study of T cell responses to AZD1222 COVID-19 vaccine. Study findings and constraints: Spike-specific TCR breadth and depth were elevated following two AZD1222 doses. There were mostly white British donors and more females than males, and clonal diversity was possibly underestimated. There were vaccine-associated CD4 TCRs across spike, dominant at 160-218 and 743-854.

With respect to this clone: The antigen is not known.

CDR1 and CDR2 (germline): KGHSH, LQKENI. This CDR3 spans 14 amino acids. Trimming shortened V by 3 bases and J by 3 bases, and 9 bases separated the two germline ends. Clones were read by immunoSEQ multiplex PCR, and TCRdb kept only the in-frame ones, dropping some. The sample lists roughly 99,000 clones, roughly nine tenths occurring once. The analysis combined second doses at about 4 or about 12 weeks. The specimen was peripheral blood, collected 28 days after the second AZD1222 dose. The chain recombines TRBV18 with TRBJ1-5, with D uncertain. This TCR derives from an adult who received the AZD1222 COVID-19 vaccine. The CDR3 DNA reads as TGTGCCAGCTCACCGCCCCAGGTCAATCAGCCCCAGCATTTT. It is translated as CASSPPQVNQPQHF.